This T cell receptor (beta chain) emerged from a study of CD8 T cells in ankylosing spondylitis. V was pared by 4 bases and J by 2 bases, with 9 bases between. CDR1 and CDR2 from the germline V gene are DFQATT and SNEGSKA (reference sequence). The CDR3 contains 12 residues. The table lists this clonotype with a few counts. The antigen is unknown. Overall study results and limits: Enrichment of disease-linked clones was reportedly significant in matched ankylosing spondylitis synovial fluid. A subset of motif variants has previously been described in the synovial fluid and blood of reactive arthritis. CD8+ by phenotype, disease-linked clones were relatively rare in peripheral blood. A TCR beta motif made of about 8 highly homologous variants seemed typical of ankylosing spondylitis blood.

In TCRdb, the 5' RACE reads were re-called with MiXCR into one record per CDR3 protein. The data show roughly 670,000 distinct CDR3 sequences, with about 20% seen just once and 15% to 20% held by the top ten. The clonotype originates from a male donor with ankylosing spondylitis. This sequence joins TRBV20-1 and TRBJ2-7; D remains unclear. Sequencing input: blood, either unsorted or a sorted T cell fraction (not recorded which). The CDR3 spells CSAKGPAYEQYF. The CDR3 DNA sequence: TGCAGTGCTAAGGGTCCGGCCTACGAGCAGTACTTC.